Each of the 19 T cell receptor beta chains below was sequenced from the same sample in a study of CD8+CD57+ T cells in acquired aplastic anemia. Profiling that covered TCR beta VDJ and CDR3 relied on genomic DNA as its template. Each CDR3 protein is one row after TCRdb ran MiXCR on the reads. The sample lists 100,000 to 150,000 distinct CDR3 sequences, 40% to 60% occurring once. Specimen: sorted CD4+, CD8+, or CD8+CD57+ T cells (not recorded which) from PBMCs. The receptor source for this set is a human donor in good health, serving as a control.

This clonotype was detected only once. The chain is built from TRBV6-1 and TRBJ2-7; 11 bases align to TRBD1. V shed 2 bases and J 6 bases; nucleotides not matched to a gene: 3. The CDR3 is made up of 14 amino acids. Germline V gene lookup returns CDR1 MNHNS and CDR2 SASEGT. The CDR3 loop is CASSEWTGGCEQYF. The CDR3 DNA reads as TGTGCCAGCAGTGAATGGACAGGGGGCTGCGAGCAGTACTTC.

The genes are TRBV6-5 and TRBJ2-7, with 9 nucleotides matching TRBD1. The CDR3 length is 15 residues. Germline-derived CDR1 and CDR2 are MNHEY and SVGAGI. The V and J ends lost 2 bases and 3 bases, in that order; junction bases with no gene match: 5. Here the CDR3 DNA reads TGTGCCAGCAGTTACCAACCGGGACAGGGCTACGAGCAGTACTTC. This translates into CASSYQPGQGYEQYF.

Ten or more counts support this clonotype. V usage is TRBV7-9 and J usage is TRBJ1-6; D not certain. Deletions cut 2 bases from V and 6 bases from J, with 2 bases between. CDR1 is SEHNR, CDR2 FQNEAQ, per germline (reference sequence). This CDR3 is 12 amino acids long. The CDR3, as DNA: TGTGCCAGCAGCTTAAGTAATTCACCCCTCCACTTT. Translation gives CASSLSNSPLHF. Full variable domain (missing parts from reference TRBV7-9 and TRBJ1-6): DTGVSQNPRHKITKRGQNVTFRCDPISEHNRLYWYRQTLGQGPEFLTYFQNEAQLEKSRLLSDRFSAERPKGSFSTLEIQRTEQGDSAMYLCASSLSNSPLHFGNGTRLTVT.

The V and J genes are TRBV2 and TRBJ2-7; TRBD2 matches at 7 bases. J gave up 5 bases and V 8 bases, and 12 bases lay outside the gene matches. Per the germline V gene, CDR1 is SNHLY and CDR2 is FYNNEI. The CDR3 sequence is 14 residues long. The CDR3 bases are TGTGCCAGCCGGATGGGGGGGGTGGGGGACGAGCAGTACTTC. It translates to CASRMGGVGDEQYF.

The CDR3 DNA reads as TGTGCCATCAGCCGACTAGCGGGAGTGGTGGTCGATGAGCAGTTCTTC. It encodes CAISRLAGVVVDEQFF. The rearrangement links TRBV10-3 to TRBJ2-1, with 12 bases fitting TRBD2. The ends lost 6 bases at V and 8 bases at J; junction bases unmatched: 11. Germline values: CDR1 ENHRY, CDR2 SYGVKD. This CDR3 has 16 residues.

The chain joins TRBV6-1 to TRBJ2-7, with D possibly matching TRBD1 (6 bases). Trimming removed 11 bases from V and 6 bases from J, with 20 bases in between. This CDR3 has 13 residues. Germline V lookup: CDR1 MNHNS, CDR2 SASEGT. The CDR3 here is CAPEEQGRGEQYF. The CDR3 DNA sequence: TGTGCCCCCGAGGAGCAGGGGCGAGGCGAGCAGTACTTC.

The V gene is TRBV24-1, the J gene TRBJ2-3; D ambiguous. The CDR3 runs 12 residues. From germline, CDR1 is KGHDR and CDR2 SFDVKD. V was clipped by 4 bases and J by 11 bases, with 12 bases between them. The CDR3 DNA reads TGTGCCACCAGTGAAGGCCACCCGAGGCAGTATTTT. This translates into CATSEGHPRQYF.

Comments on this clonotype: A junction end diverges from the germline sequence, so it may reflect a read error. V usage is TRBV4-1 and J usage is TRBJ2-2; 8 bases line up with TRBD2. The CDR3 sequence is 15 residues long. Per the germline V gene, CDR1 is MGHRA and CDR2 is YSYEKL. The CDR3 nucleotides read TGTGTCAGCAGCGGGGGACTAGAATACACCGGGGAGCTGTTTTTT. Residues: CVSSGGLEYTGELFF.

Only a few counts were recorded for this clonotype. This chain uses TRBV25-1 with TRBJ2-3; tentatively, D is TRBD2 (6 bases). In germline, CDR1 is MGHDK, CDR2 SYGVNS. The V end lost 5 bases, the J end lost 5 bases, and 8 bases lay between the germline ends. The length of the CDR3 is 12 residues. CDR3 in amino acids: CASSPTRDTQYF. CDR3 bases: TGTGCCAGCAGTCCGACTAGAGATACGCAGTATTTT.

This clonotype was found many times. V gene TRBV6-5 combines with J gene TRBJ1-6, with 7 bases aligning to TRBD1. Looked up from germline, CDR1 is MNHEY and CDR2 is SVGAGI. The CDR3 sequence is 14 residues long. V lost 4 bases to trimming and J lost 9 bases; unmatched junction nucleotides: 6. CDR3 in DNA: TGTGCCAGCAGTTTCCAAGGGGGCCGTTCACCCCTCCACTTT. It translates to CASSFQGGRSPLHF.

With regard to this clonotype: A much larger clone is a single base away; this may be a read error. The chain links TRBV12-3 or TRBV12-4 to TRBJ1-4; 11 positions agree with TRBD1. Trimming took 6 bases from V and 7 from J; bases not matched to a gene: 4. This CDR3 is 14 amino acids long. This CDR3 reads CASRSGTGGEKLFF. DNA for the CDR3: TGTGCCAGCAGGTCCGGGACAGGGGGTGAAAAACTGTTTTTT.

V gene TRBV7-8 combines with J gene TRBJ2-7; D unresolved. Germline V gene sequence: CDR1 SGHVS, CDR2 FQNEAQ. Trimming pared 1 base from V and 6 bases from J, leaving 7 bases between. The CDR3 contains 12 residues. CDR3 residues: CASSLDGAEQYV. The CDR3 bases are TGTGCCAGCAGCTTAGATGGAGCCGAGCAGTACGTC.

DNA of the CDR3: TGTGCCAGCAGCGCGCTAGGGACAGGGGGCAACGGGGAGCTGTTTTTT. It yields the protein CASSALGTGGNGELFF. This sequence joins TRBV9 and TRBJ2-2; 12 nucleotides align to TRBD1. Trimming at V came to 3 bases and at J to 7 bases, leaving 7 bases not matched to a gene. The CDR3 spans 16 residues. Germline V gene lookup returns CDR1 SGDLS and CDR2 YYNGEE.

This chain links TRBV10-1 with TRBJ2-5; D is undetermined. V gave up 2 bases and J gave up 2 bases, with 21 bases separating them. Germline V gives CDR1 WNHNN, CDR2 SYGVQD (reference sequence). The CDR3 contains 18 residues. The CDR3 spells CASSEITLGVAAQETQYF. In DNA, the CDR3 is TGCGCCAGCAGTGAGATCACGTTGGGCGTCGCAGCTCAAGAGACCCAGTACTTC.

This clonotype was observed many times. The rearrangement joins TRBV5-6 to TRBJ1-6; tentatively, D is TRBD1 (5 bases). Looked up from germline, CDR1 is SGHDT and CDR2 is YYEEEE. Trimming stripped 3 bases from V and 6 bases from J, with 13 bases between. This CDR3 is built from 15 residues. CDR3 nucleotides: TGTGCCAGCAGCTCCCGGGGGGGGGGTAATTCACCCCTCCACTTT. This codes for CASSSRGGGNSPLHF.

This clonotype was seen many times. This chain uses TRBV7-2 with TRBJ2-7; perhaps TRBD2 as D (6 bases). Trimming took 5 bases from V and 3 from J, leaving 14 bases between them. This CDR3 contains 14 residues. Germline values: CDR1 SGHTA, CDR2 FQGNSA. CDR3 loop: CASSHGGDLYEQYF. For the CDR3, the DNA is TGTGCCAGCAGCCACGGGGGTGACCTCTACGAGCAGTACTTC. Full variable domain (rest looked up from reference TRBV7-2 and TRBJ2-7): GAGVSQSPSNKVTEKGKDVELRCDPISGHTALYWYRQSLGQGLEFLIYFQGNSAPDKSGLPSDRFSAERTGGSVSTLTIQRTQQEDSAVYLCASSHGGDLYEQYFGPGTRLTVT.

This chain joins TRBV7-8 and TRBJ2-5, with 7 bases identical to TRBD1. There are 14 residues in the CDR3. The V gene's germline CDR1 is SGHVS and CDR2 FQNEAQ. Trimming took 6 bases from V and 7 from J; bases not matched to a gene: 11. The CDR3 DNA sequence: TGTGCCAGCAGACGAAGACAGGGCCCTCTGACCCAGTACTTC. Encoded protein: CASRRRQGPLTQYF.

This sequence joins TRBV7-3 and TRBJ2-7; D is possibly TRBD2 (6 bases). V was cut by 2 bases and J by 4 bases, with 9 bases left in between. CDR1 is SGHTA and CDR2 is FQGTGA in the germline V gene. The CDR3 is made up of 13 amino acids. CDR3 nucleotides: TGTGCCAGCAGCTTATCGGAGGGATACGAGCAGTACTTC. It encodes CASSLSEGYEQYF.

This clonotype was detected only once. This sequence joins TRBV9 and TRBJ2-5; no definite D call. The CDR3 has 14 residues. The germline V gene encodes CDR1 SGDLS and CDR2 YYNGEE. The ends were cut back, 0 bases at V and 2 bases at J, with 8 bases in the middle. The CDR3 spells CASSVGPGQETQYF. The CDR3 nucleotides read TGTGCCAGCAGCGTAGGCCCAGGACAAGAGACCCAGTACTTC.